This T cell receptor beta chain was captured by sequencing in a study of T cell clusters in autoimmune cytopenias. Of note for this clonotype: What it recognizes is unknown.

TRB amplification used roughly 250 ng of peripheral blood genomic DNA. General study findings and limits: Primary autoimmune cytopenia patients seemingly lacked the physiological T cell clusters found in healthy donors.

TRB rearrangements were amplified by touch-down multiplex PCR with mixed TRB-A/B primers. TCRdb processed the multiplex PCR reads again and assigns one entry to each CDR3 protein, with no DNA. Its table lists some 7,000 distinct CDR3 sequences. Sequenced input: peripheral blood. The source is a human donor with an autoimmune cytopenia or autoimmune hepatitis (not recorded which).

The CDR3 here is CATSRVPKSSYEQYF. V and J are TRBV15 and TRBJ2-7. Per germline, CDR1 LNHNV and CDR2 YYDKDF (reference sequence). CDR3 size: 15 residues.